This T cell receptor (beta chain) originates from a study of blood T cell repertoires in COVID-19. The table came from immunoSEQ multiplex PCR; TCRdb's copy has only in-frame clones and leaves some out. The table lists approximately 27,000 clones, just under 95% of them singletons, with roughly 4.2% in the top ten. Germline V lookup: CDR1 MNHEY, CDR2 SMNVEV (reference sequence). This CDR3 region has 13 residues. Losses at the gene ends were 2 bases for V and 7 bases for J; bases not matched to a gene: 2. The chain employs TRBV27 and TRBJ2-4; 7 bases line up with TRBD2. The specimen was peripheral blood. This receptor was taken from a human donor with active COVID-19. The donor label of this sample is uncertain. CDR3 DNA: TGTGCCAGCAGTTTAGCGGGGGACAACATTCAGTACTTC. Encoded protein: CASSLAGDNIQYF.